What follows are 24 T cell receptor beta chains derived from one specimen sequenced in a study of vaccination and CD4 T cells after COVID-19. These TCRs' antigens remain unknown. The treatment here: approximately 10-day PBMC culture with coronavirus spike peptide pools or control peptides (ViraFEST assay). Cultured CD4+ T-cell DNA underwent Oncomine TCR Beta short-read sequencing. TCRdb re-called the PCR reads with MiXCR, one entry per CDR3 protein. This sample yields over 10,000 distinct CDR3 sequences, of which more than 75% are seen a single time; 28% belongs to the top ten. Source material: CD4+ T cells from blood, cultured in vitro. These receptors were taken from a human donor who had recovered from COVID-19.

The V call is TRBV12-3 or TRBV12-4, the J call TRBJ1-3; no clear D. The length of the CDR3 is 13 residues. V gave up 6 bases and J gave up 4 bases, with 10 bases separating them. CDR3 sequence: CASSPSRGNTIYF. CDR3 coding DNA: TGTGCCAGCAGCCCGTCGAGGGGAAACACCATATATTTT.

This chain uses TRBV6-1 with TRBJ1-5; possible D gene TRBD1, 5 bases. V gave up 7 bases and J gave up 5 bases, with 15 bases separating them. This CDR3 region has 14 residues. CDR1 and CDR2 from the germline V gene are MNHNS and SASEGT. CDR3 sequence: CASTLTGWDQPQHF. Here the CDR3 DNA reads TGTGCCAGCACCCTAACAGGATGGGATCAGCCCCAGCATTTT.

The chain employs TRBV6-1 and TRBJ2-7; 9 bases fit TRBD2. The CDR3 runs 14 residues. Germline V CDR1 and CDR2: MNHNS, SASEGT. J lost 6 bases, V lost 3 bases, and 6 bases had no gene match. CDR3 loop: CASSEGAGGGEQYF. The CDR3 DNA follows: TGTGCCAGCAGTGAGGGAGCGGGAGGAGGCGAGCAGTACTTC.

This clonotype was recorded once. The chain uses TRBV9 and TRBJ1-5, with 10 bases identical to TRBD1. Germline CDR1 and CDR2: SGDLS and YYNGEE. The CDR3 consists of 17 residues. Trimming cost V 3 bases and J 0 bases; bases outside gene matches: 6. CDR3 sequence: CASSGGTGAYSNQPQHF. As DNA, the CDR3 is TGTGCCAGCAGCGGAGGGACAGGGGCTTATAGCAATCAGCCCCAGCATTTT.

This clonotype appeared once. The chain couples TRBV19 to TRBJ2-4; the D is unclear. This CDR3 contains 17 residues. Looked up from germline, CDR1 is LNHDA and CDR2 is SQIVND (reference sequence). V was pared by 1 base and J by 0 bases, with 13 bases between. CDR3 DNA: TGTGCCAGTAGTATAGTAAAGACGGTGCTAGCCAAAAACATTCAGTACTTC. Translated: CASSIVKTVLAKNIQYF.

The CDR3: CASSLAVGQFQGAHGYTF. CDR3 sequence (DNA): TGTGCCAGCAGCTTAGCGGTGGGTCAGTTTCAGGGGGCGCATGGCTACACCTTC. The chain employs TRBV7-2 and TRBJ1-2, with 8 bases lining up with TRBD1. Germline V gene sequence: CDR1 SGHTA, CDR2 FQGNSA. The V segment lost 0 bases and the J segment 6 bases; nucleotides outside the gene matches: 15. This CDR3 has 18 amino acids.

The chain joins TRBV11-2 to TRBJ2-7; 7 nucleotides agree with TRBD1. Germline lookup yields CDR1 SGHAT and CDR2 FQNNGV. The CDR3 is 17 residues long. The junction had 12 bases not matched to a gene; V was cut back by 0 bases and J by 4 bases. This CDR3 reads CASSLEGTGTVLYEQYF. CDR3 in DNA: TGTGCCAGCAGCTTAGAGGGGACCGGGACAGTGTTATACGAGCAGTACTTC.

CDR3 loop: CSVHPGKGEAFF. The DNA of the CDR3 is TGCAGCGTTCATCCCGGGAAGGGTGAAGCTTTCTTT. The chain carries TRBV29-1 and TRBJ1-1; no reliable D call. The CDR3 is 12 amino acids. Germline CDR1 reads SQVTM; CDR2 reads ANQGSEA. Trimming shortened V by 5 bases and J by 7 bases, and 14 bases separated the two germline ends.

The CDR3 region has the DNA TGCAGTGCTAGGGGAGGGGGAGGGTACGAGCAGTACTTC. This translates into CSARGGGGYEQYF. The chain uses TRBV20-1 and TRBJ2-7; maybe TRBD2 (7 bases). The CDR3 contains 13 residues. The V and J ends lost 3 bases and 4 bases respectively, with 13 bases between them. Germline V lookup: CDR1 DFQATT, CDR2 SNEGSKA (reference sequence).

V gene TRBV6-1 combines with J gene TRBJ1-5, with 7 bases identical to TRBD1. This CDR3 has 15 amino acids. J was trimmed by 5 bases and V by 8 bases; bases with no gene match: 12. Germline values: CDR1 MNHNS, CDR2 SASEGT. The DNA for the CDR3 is TGTGCCAGCTCCTTAGACAGGGTAGTCGATCAGCCCCAGCATTTT. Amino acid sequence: CASSLDRVVDQPQHF.

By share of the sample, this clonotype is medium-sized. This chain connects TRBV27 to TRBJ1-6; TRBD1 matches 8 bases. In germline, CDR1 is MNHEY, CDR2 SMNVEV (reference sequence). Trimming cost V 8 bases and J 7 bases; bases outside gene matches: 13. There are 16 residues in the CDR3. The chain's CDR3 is CASSSRGRSKNSPLHF. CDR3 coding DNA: TGTGCCAGCTCTTCCAGGGGGCGCAGTAAAAATTCACCCCTCCACTTT.

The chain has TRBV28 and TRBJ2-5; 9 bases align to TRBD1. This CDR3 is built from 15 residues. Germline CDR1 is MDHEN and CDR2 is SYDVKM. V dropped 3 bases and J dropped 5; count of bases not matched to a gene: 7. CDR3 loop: CASSFQTGGRETQYF. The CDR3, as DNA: TGTGCCAGCAGTTTCCAAACAGGGGGCCGGGAGACCCAGTACTTC. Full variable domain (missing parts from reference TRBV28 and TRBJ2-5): DVKVTQSSRYLVKRTGEKVFLECVQDMDHENMFWYRQDPGLGLRLIYFSYDVKMKEKGDIPEGYSVSREKKERFSLILESASTNQTSMYLCASSFQTGGRETQYFGPGTRLLVL.

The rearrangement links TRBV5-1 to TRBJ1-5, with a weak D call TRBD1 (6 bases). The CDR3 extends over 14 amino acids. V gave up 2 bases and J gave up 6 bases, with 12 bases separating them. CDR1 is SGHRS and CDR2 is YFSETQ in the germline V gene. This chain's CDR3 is CASSFLQGVQPQHF. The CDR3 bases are TGCGCCAGCAGCTTCCTACAGGGCGTTCAGCCCCAGCATTTT.

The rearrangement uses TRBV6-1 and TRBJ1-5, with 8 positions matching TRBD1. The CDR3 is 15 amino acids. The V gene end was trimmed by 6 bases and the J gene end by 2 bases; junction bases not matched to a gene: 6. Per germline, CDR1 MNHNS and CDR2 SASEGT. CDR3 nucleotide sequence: TGTGCCAGCAGACAACAGGGGGGAGGCAATCAGCCCCAGCATTTT. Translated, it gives CASRQQGGGNQPQHF.

The CDR3 region has the DNA TGCAGCGTTGGGACAGGGGATCAGCCCCAGCATTTT. This encodes CSVGTGDQPQHF. The V gene is TRBV29-1, the J gene TRBJ1-5, with 9 bases lining up with TRBD1. The germline CDR1 and CDR2 sequences are SQVTM and ANQGSEA. Germline trimming cut 4 bases from V and 5 bases from J; bases unmatched to any gene: 0. The CDR3 covers 12 residues.

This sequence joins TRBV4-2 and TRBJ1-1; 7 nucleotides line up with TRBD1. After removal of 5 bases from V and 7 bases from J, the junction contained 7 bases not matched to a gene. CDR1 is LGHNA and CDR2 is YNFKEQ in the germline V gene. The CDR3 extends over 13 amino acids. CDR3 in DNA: TGTGCCAGCAGCGCCCAGGGGGGGGATGAAGCTTTCTTT. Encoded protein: CASSAQGGDEAFF.

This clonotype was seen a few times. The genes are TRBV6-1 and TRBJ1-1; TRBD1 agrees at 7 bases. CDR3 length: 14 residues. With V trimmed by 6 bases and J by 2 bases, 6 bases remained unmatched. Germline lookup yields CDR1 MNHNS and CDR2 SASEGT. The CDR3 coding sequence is TGTGCCAGCAGCCTGACAGGGCCCAACACTGAAGCTTTCTTT. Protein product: CASSLTGPNTEAFF.

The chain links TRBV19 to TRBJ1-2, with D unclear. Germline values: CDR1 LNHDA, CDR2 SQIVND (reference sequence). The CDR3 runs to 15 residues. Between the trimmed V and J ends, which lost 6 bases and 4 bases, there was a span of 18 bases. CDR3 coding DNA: TGTGCCAGTAGGGGCCAACTCCCACCCTTCTATGGCTACACCTTC. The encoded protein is CASRGQLPPFYGYTF.

The chain's CDR3 is CSALGLGDQPQHF. Written as DNA, the CDR3 is TGCAGTGCTCTAGGGTTAGGGGATCAGCCCCAGCATTTT. The chain uses TRBV20-1 and TRBJ1-5, with D perhaps matching TRBD1 (5 bases). Germline V gene data show CDR1 as DFQATT and CDR2 as SNEGSKA (reference sequence). The CDR3 has 13 amino acids. The V end lost 5 bases, the J end lost 5 bases, and 13 bases lay between the germline ends.

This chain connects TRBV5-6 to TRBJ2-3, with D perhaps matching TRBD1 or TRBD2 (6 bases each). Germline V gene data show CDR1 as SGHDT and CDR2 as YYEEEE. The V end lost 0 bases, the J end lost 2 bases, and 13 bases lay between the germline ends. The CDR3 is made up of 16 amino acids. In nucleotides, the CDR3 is TGTGCCAGCAGCTTGGAGATAGGGGGGTTCACAGATACGCAGTATTTT. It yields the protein CASSLEIGGFTDTQYF. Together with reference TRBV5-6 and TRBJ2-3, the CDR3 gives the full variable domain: DAGVTQSPTHLIKTRGQQVTLRCSPKSGHDTVSWYQQALGQGPQFIFQYYEEEERQRGNFPDRFSGHQFPNYSSELNVNALLLGDSALYLCASSLEIGGFTDTQYFGPGTRLTVL.

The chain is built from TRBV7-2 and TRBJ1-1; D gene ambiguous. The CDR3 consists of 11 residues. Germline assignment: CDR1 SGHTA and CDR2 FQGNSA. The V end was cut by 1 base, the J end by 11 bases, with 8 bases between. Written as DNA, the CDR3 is TGTGCCAGCAGCTTAGGCGTTGTCGCTTTCTTT. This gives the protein CASSLGVVAFF.

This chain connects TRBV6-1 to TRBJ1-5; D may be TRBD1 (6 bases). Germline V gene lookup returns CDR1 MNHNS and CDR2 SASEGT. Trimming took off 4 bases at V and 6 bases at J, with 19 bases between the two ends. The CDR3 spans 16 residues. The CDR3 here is CASSATGKGVGQPQHF. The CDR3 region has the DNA TGTGCCAGCAGTGCCACGGGTAAGGGGGTAGGTCAGCCCCAGCATTTT.

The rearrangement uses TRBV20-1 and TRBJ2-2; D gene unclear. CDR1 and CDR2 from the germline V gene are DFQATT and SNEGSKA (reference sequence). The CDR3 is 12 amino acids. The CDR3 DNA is TGCAGCGCGTGGGGTCGGGCCGGGGAGCTGTTTTTT. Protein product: CSAWGRAGELFF.

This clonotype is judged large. DNA for the CDR3: TGTGCCAGCAGCCGGCCCGGGGGCCACGAGCAGTACTTC. Translated: CASSRPGGHEQYF. The chain is built from TRBV6-1 and TRBJ2-7, with D tentatively TRBD1 or TRBD2 (6 bases each). Deletions cut 6 bases from V and 5 bases from J, with 14 bases between. The CDR3 contains 13 residues. The germline gives CDR1 MNHNS, CDR2 SASEGT.